This paragraph reports one TCR beta chain. This specimen comes from a study of blood T cell repertoires in COVID-19. For the study at large: Samples of COVID-19 (acute and convalescent) were obtained from the United States, Italy and Spain. The analysed material was cDNA or gDNA that came from T cells, B-cell-depleted T cells, or PBMCs.

Study processing details: Using reference gene primer amplification, nucleated cell counts were estimated. Clones were read by immunoSEQ multiplex PCR, and TCRdb kept only the in-frame ones, dropping some. D and trimming were read from the DNA, whereas the V and J calls and clone size are those reported in that table. The sample holds 70,000 or so clones, over 80% seen once. The CDR3 length is 14 residues. CDR1 MDHEN and CDR2 SYDVKM come from the germline V gene. The junction had 8 bases not matched to a gene; V was cut back by 6 bases and J by 4 bases. This clonotype was obtained from a man older than 75 with active or convalescent COVID-19. The chain combines TRBV28 with TRBJ1-2; 7 bases align to TRBD1. Input material: peripheral blood. CDR3 residues: CASRETGNFYGYTF. The CDR3 region has the DNA TGTGCCAGCAGGGAGACAGGGAATTTCTATGGCTACACCTTC.